These 18 T cell receptor beta chains were all obtained from the same sample, sequenced in a study of blood T cell repertoires in COVID-19. Clones were read by immunoSEQ multiplex PCR, and TCRdb kept only the in-frame ones, dropping some. The sample holds 95,000 to 150,000 clones, just over 85% seen once. The sequencing input was peripheral blood. These receptors all stem from a woman in her forties or fifties with active or convalescent COVID-19.

V is TRBV12-5 and J is TRBJ2-2, with 10 bases identical to TRBD1. The CDR3 covers 15 residues. V trimming: 5 bases; J trimming: 6 bases; junction bases outside the gene matches: 6. Germline V gene data show CDR1 as LGHNT and CDR2 as FRNRAP. The CDR3 bases are TGTGCTAGTGGTCCCTGGACAGGGGGACCCGGGGAGCTGTTTTTT. Translation gives CASGPWTGGPGELFF.

The genes are TRBV9 and TRBJ2-1, with D possibly TRBD1 on 6 matching bases. CDR1 and CDR2 (germline): SGDLS, YYNGEE. The CDR3 length is 12 residues. V was trimmed by 3 bases and J by 9 bases, leaving 10 bases between them. The CDR3 nucleotides are TGTGCCAGCAGCGACCAGGGGCGTGAGCAGTTCTTC. It codes for CASSDQGREQFF.

This clone was counted a few times. The chain uses TRBV19 and TRBJ1-2; D is ambiguous. CDR3 length: 13 amino acids. V lost 1 base and J lost 7, with 10 bases in between. Germline V lookup: CDR1 LNHDA, CDR2 SQIVND (reference sequence). The CDR3 is CASSIGPGSGYTF. In DNA, the CDR3 is TGTGCCAGTAGTATAGGTCCGGGAAGTGGCTACACCTTC.

The chain recombines TRBV29-1 with TRBJ2-7; the match to TRBD2 covers 8 bases. J lost 2 bases, V lost 4 bases, and 10 bases had no gene match. CDR1 SQVTM and CDR2 ANQGSEA come from the germline V gene. The CDR3 totals 15 residues. CDR3 nucleotides: TGCAGCGTTGGTCCCACTAGCGGAGGGACCTACGAGCAGTACTTC. Translating it yields CSVGPTSGGTYEQYF.

J is TRBJ1-2 and V is TRBV20-1; no reliable D call. V was cut by 2 bases and J by 8 bases, with 9 bases left in between. Germline-derived CDR1 and CDR2 are DFQATT and SNEGSKA (reference sequence). There are 11 residues in the CDR3. Here the CDR3 DNA reads TGCAGTGCTAGACATAGGGAGGGCTACACCTTC. Its protein product is CSARHREGYTF.

V usage is TRBV6-9 and J usage is TRBJ2-7, with 7 bases lining up with TRBD2. CDR3 length equals 13 residues. Per germline, CDR1 MNHGY and CDR2 SVAAGI. The V segment lost 4 bases and the J segment 7 bases; nucleotides outside the gene matches: 7. CDR3 region: CASSLPSGAEQYF. The CDR3 nucleotides are TGTGCCAGCAGTTTGCCTAGCGGTGCGGAGCAGTACTTC.

V and J are TRBV28 and TRBJ2-7, with TRBD2 as a possible D gene (6 bases). Trimming stripped 6 bases from V and 0 bases from J, with 18 bases between. The germline CDR1 and CDR2 sequences are MDHEN and SYDVKM. The CDR3 runs 16 residues. The CDR3 DNA is TGTGCCAGCAGGACTGGAGGGGCAGGGCGCTCCTACGAGCAGTACTTC. Encoded protein: CASRTGGAGRSYEQYF. Using reference TRBV28 and TRBJ2-7 for the parts outside the CDR3, the full variable domain is DVKVTQSSRYLVKRTGEKVFLECVQDMDHENMFWYRQDPGLGLRLIYFSYDVKMKEKGDIPEGYSVSREKKERFSLILESASTNQTSMYLCASRTGGAGRSYEQYFGPGTRLTVT.

The genes are TRBV11-2 and TRBJ2-1; 10 bases map to TRBD2. Germline CDR1 reads SGHAT; CDR2 reads FQNNGV. Trimming cost V 4 bases and J 12 bases; bases outside gene matches: 9. The CDR3 is made up of 14 amino acids. CDR3 sequence (DNA): TGTGCCAGCAGCTCTAGTGGGGGACTAGCGAGGCAGTTCTTC. Protein product: CASSSSGGLARQFF.

The gene calls are TRBV29-1 and TRBJ2-2; D unresolved. Germline values: CDR1 SQVTM, CDR2 ANQGSEA. V was cut by 6 bases and J by 1 base, with 9 bases left in between. The CDR3 loop spans 13 amino acids. CDR3 nucleotides: TGCAGCGTCTACTCTAGGAACACCGGGGAGCTGTTTTTT. It is translated as CSVYSRNTGELFF.

The chain joins TRBV6-5 to TRBJ2-4, with unresolved D. The CDR3 totals 13 residues. Germline CDR1 and CDR2: MNHEY and SVGAGI. V dropped 6 bases and J dropped 1 base, with 7 bases sitting between them. CDR3 sequence: CASRSGAKNIQYF. The CDR3 DNA follows: TGTGCCAGCAGGTCCGGGGCCAAAAACATTCAGTACTTC.

CDR3 loop: CASSEAFDRFDTEAFF. Written as DNA, the CDR3 is TGTGCCAGCAGTGAAGCGTTTGACAGGTTCGACACTGAAGCTTTCTTT. The chain carries TRBV6-1 and TRBJ1-1; D might be TRBD1 (6 bases). V was shortened by 0 bases and J by 3 bases, with 14 bases between the two germline ends. The CDR3 extends over 16 amino acids. Looked up from germline, CDR1 is MNHNS and CDR2 is SASEGT.

This clone was seen only a few times. The V gene is TRBV7-6, the J gene TRBJ2-1, with TRBD1 matching over 11 bases. The trim removed 5 bases at V and 7 bases at J, leaving 10 bases unmatched. Germline V gene sequence: CDR1 SGHVS, CDR2 FNYEAQ. The CDR3 contains 16 residues. CDR3 loop: CASSKRSGQGENEQFF. DNA for the CDR3: TGTGCCAGCAGCAAACGATCGGGACAGGGGGAAAATGAGCAGTTCTTC.

This chain links TRBV19 with TRBJ2-1; maybe TRBD2 (6 bases). Germline V CDR1 and CDR2: LNHDA, SQIVND (reference sequence). The length of the CDR3 is 15 residues. V lost 5 bases and J 7 bases, leaving 18 bases between the germline ends. For the CDR3, the DNA is TGTGCCAGTAGTCAGGGTGCGGGACTGGGGAATGAGCAGTTCTTC. Translating it yields CASSQGAGLGNEQFF.

The chain combines TRBV9 with TRBJ2-1; D gene ambiguous. V shed 0 bases and J shed 5 bases, with 12 bases lying between them. The CDR3 consists of 15 residues. CDR1 is SGDLS and CDR2 is YYNGEE in the germline V gene. CDR3 protein: CASSVVPRENNEQFF. The CDR3 DNA reads TGTGCCAGCAGCGTAGTACCTAGAGAAAACAATGAGCAGTTCTTC.

This chain links TRBV5-4 with TRBJ2-7, with TRBD1 identical over 11 bases. The CDR3 spans 14 residues. The germline CDR1 and CDR2 sequences are SGHNT and YYREEE (reference sequence). J was trimmed by 5 bases and V by 4 bases; bases with no gene match: 5. The CDR3 DNA sequence: TGTGCCAGCAGCGCCCGGGACAGGGGGAACGAGCAGTACTTC. This encodes CASSARDRGNEQYF.

This sequence joins TRBV6-6 and TRBJ2-7; 12 bases align to TRBD2. Per germline, CDR1 MNHNY and CDR2 SVGAGI (reference sequence). With 6 bases clipped from V and 1 base from J, the junction kept 7 bases outside the gene matches. The CDR3 sequence is 16 residues long. DNA for the CDR3: TGTGCCAGCAGCTCCCTAGGGACTAGCGGGTCCTACGAGCAGTACTTC. Its translation is CASSSLGTSGSYEQYF.

This clone was recorded only once. The chain combines TRBV12-3 or TRBV12-4 with TRBJ1-2; D possibly corresponds to TRBD1 (6 bases). V lost 4 bases and J 8 bases, leaving 14 bases between the germline ends. This CDR3 is built from 13 residues. The CDR3 nucleotides are TGTGCCAGCAGTTCGGACAGCCGCGGAGGCTACACCTTC. This encodes CASSSDSRGGYTF.

The chain links TRBV4-2 to TRBJ1-2; the D gene is possibly TRBD1 (5 bases). V was trimmed by 0 bases and J by 5 bases, leaving 13 bases between them. The CDR3 contains 15 residues. The V gene's germline CDR1 is LGHNA and CDR2 YNFKEQ. DNA for the CDR3: TGTGCCAGCAGCCAAGATGGGGCGGGGGGTTATGGCTACACCTTC. Translated: CASSQDGAGGYGYTF.